The rows below give T cell receptor beta chains drawn from one sample of a study of shared clonotypes between healthy human individuals. TCRdb keeps only in-frame clones here, not all; method: immunoSEQ multiplex PCR. The sample contains about 460,000 clones, more than 70% of which appear only once. Sequences were obtained from PBMCs. All receptors derive from a woman in her 40s in good health. Some clones in this sample may be carry-over from other donors' samples. Each CDR3 is given with its conserved first and last residue. Fields, in order: clone size, D gene, J gene, V gene, CDR3 protein, CDR3 DNA. A D gene is named only where the DNA matches it firmly. The size of a clone is reported for some rows only, either as once, few or many, or as a class for expanded clones.

NA	NA	TRBJ2-5	TRBV2	CASSVDQETQYF	TGTGCCAGCAGTGTGGATCAAGAGACCCAGTACTTC
few	NA	TRBJ1-1	TRBV10-3	CASQVSTGVTEAFF	TGTGCCTCTCAGGTCAGTACAGGAGTCACTGAAGCTTTCTTT
NA	NA	TRBJ2-7	TRBV19	CASNELGSYEQYF	TGTGCCAGTAATGAACTAGGCTCCTACGAGCAGTACTTC
NA	NA	TRBJ2-7	TRBV28	CASSFLFPSRSYEQYF	TGTGCCAGCAGTTTCCTGTTTCCCAGCCGCTCCTACGAGCAGTACTTC
NA	TRBD2	TRBJ2-1	TRBV6-6	CASYWSSGTSYNEQFF	TGTGCCAGTTACTGGAGTAGCGGGACCTCCTACAATGAGCAGTTCTTC
NA	TRBD2	TRBJ2-1	TRBV4-3	CASSQGGSSNEQFF	TGCGCCAGCAGCCAGGGCGGGAGTTCCAATGAGCAGTTCTTC
NA	NA	TRBJ2-7	TRBV13	CASSLGRQGEQYF	TGTGCCAGCAGCTTAGGCCGGCAGGGCGAGCAGTACTTC
NA	NA	TRBJ2-7	TRBV19	CASSMLGDLGVEQYF	TGTGCCAGTAGTATGCTTGGGGACCTTGGCGTCGAGCAGTACTTC
many	NA	TRBJ2-7	TRBV11-2	CASSFFGQTSSYEQYF	TGTGCCAGCAGCTTTTTTGGACAGACGAGCTCCTACGAGCAGTACTTC
NA	NA	TRBJ2-5	TRBV27	CAELVETQYF	TGTGCCGAATTAGTGGAGACCCAGTACTTC
NA	NA	TRBJ1-5	TRBV19	CATNVEGQGYSNQPQHF	TGTGCCACCAATGTGGAGGGGCAGGGGTATAGCAATCAGCCCCAGCATTTT
NA	TRBD1	TRBJ1-4	TRBV28	CASSHRQGWAEKLFF	TGTGCCAGCAGTCACAGACAGGGTTGGGCTGAAAAACTGTTTTTT
NA	NA	TRBJ2-7	TRBV5-1	CASSRLRGQGSYEQYF	TGCGCCAGCAGCCGCCTACGTGGGCAGGGGTCCTACGAGCAGTACTTC
NA	TRBD1	TRBJ1-4	TRBV25-1	CASSELGQSNEKLFF	TGTGCCAGCAGTGAGCTGGGACAGAGCAATGAAAAACTGTTTTTT
many	NA	TRBJ2-7	TRBV30	CAWGRHLYEQYF	TGTGCCTGGGGTCGACACCTCTACGAGCAGTACTTC
NA	TRBD2	TRBJ2-2	TRBV5-1	CASSRLAGGTNTGELFF	TGCGCCAGCAGCCGATTAGCGGGAGGGACGAACACCGGGGAGCTGTTTTTT
NA	NA	TRBJ2-7	TRBV5-5	CASSLYRVSGARYEQYF	TGTGCCAGCAGCTTGTACAGGGTAAGCGGGGCCCGCTACGAGCAGTACTTC
NA	TRBD2	TRBJ2-5	TRBV11-2	CALRSGRGQETQYF	TGTGCCTTGCGCAGCGGGAGAGGCCAAGAGACCCAGTACTTC
NA	TRBD1	TRBJ2-2	TRBV2	CASKQGANTGELFF	TGTGCCAGCAAACAGGGGGCGAACACCGGGGAGCTGTTTTTT
NA	NA	TRBJ1-3	TRBV30	CAWAVANTIYF	TGTGCCTGGGCGGTGGCAAACACCATATATTTT
NA	TRBD2	TRBJ2-1	TRBV6-1	CASSEFKGGLDPSYNEQFF	TGTGCCAGCAGTGAATTCAAAGGAGGACTAGACCCGTCCTACAATGAGCAGTTCTTC
once	NA	TRBJ2-5	TRBV14	CASSQVNYRTTQYF	TGTGCCAGCAGCCAAGTGAACTACCGGACGACCCAGTACTTC
NA	NA	TRBJ2-7	TRBV6-4	CASSNYLGHTKGYEQYF	TGTGCCAGCAGTAACTACCTAGGACACACGAAAGGGTACGAGCAGTACTTC
NA	NA	TRBJ1-1	TRBV4-1	CASSQARGGWTEAFF	TGCGCCAGCAGCCAGGCTCGGGGGGGTTGGACTGAAGCTTTCTTT
NA	NA	TRBJ1-5	TRBV7-9	CASSLDSSHQPQHF	TGTGCCAGCAGCCTGGACAGCTCCCATCAGCCCCAGCATTTT
NA	NA	TRBJ2-4	TRBV19	CASSSIWGDGNIQYF	TGTGCCAGTAGCTCCATTTGGGGTGATGGAAACATTCAGTACTTC
NA	NA	TRBJ2-1	TRBV9	CASSVTIGGGEQFF	TGTGCCAGCAGCGTCACCATAGGGGGAGGTGAGCAGTTCTTC
NA	NA	TRBJ1-6	TRBV30	CAWSEGGNSPLHF	TGTGCCTGGAGCGAGGGAGGGAATTCACCCCTCCACTTT
NA	TRBD2	TRBJ2-7	TRBV9	CASSVVAGGPNEQYF	TGTGCCAGCAGCGTAGTAGCGGGAGGGCCCAACGAGCAGTACTTC
once	NA	TRBJ2-1	TRBV7-8	CASSLDGTSYNEQFF	TGTGCCAGCAGCTTAGATGGAACCTCCTACAATGAGCAGTTCTTC
NA	NA	TRBJ2-5	TRBV30	CAWSLGESNQETQYF	TGTGCCTGGAGTCTGGGGGAGTCCAACCAAGAGACCCAGTACTTC
NA	NA	TRBJ2-3	TRBV5-1	CASSAPLVSARADTQYF	TGCGCCAGCAGCGCGCCGCTAGTATCGGCGCGTGCAGATACGCAGTATTTT
NA	TRBD2	TRBJ2-5	TRBV27	CASSLGAGGPLETQYF	TGTGCCAGCAGTTTGGGGGCGGGAGGGCCTTTAGAGACCCAGTACTTC
many	TRBD1	TRBJ2-1	TRBV28	CASSLPGQVHNEQFF	TGTGCCAGCTCGTTGCCGGGACAGGTCCACAATGAGCAGTTCTTC
NA	TRBD1	TRBJ1-2	TRBV5-4	CASSRDRENYGYTF	TGTGCCAGCAGCCGCGACAGGGAGAACTATGGCTACACCTTC
NA	NA	TRBJ1-5	TRBV18	CASSPRTGNQPQHF	TGTGCCAGCTCACCGCGGACAGGCAATCAGCCCCAGCATTTT
NA	NA	TRBJ2-1	TRBV29-1	CSASQGRVYNEQFF	TGCAGCGCATCACAGGGACGGGTTTACAATGAGCAGTTCTTC
NA	NA	TRBJ2-7	TRBV6-5	CASSEGLTTYEQYF	TGTGCCAGCAGTGAGGGACTGACAACCTACGAGCAGTACTTC
NA	NA	TRBJ1-3	TRBV4-1	CASSQKQASGNTIYF	TGCGCCAGCAGCCAGAAACAGGCCTCTGGAAACACCATATATTTT
once	TRBD1	TRBJ1-5	TRBV19	CASRRQGGQPQHF	TGTGCCAGTCGCCGACAGGGCGGTCAGCCCCAGCATTTT
NA	NA	TRBJ2-7	TRBV19	CASSRGRRPPGEQYF	TGTGCCAGTAGTAGGGGACGGCGTCCCCCGGGCGAGCAGTACTTC
NA	TRBD2	TRBJ2-1	TRBV7-8	CASSSSGTSGRYEQFF	TGTGCCAGCAGCTCGTCCGGGACTAGCGGGAGATATGAGCAGTTCTTC
NA	NA	TRBJ1-1	TRBV9	CASSVDSWVTEAFF	TGTGCCAGCAGCGTAGATAGCTGGGTCACTGAAGCTTTCTTT
NA	TRBD1	TRBJ2-7	TRBV27	CASSTTGGPYEQYF	TGTGCCAGCAGTACGACAGGGGGACCCTACGAGCAGTACTTC
NA	NA	TRBJ2-1	TRBV28	CASSLPRNRSPYNEQFF	TGTGCCAGCAGTTTACCTCGTAACAGGAGCCCTTACAATGAGCAGTTCTTC
NA	NA	TRBJ2-2	TRBV7-3	CASSPPTGTGELFF	TGTGCCAGCAGCCCACCTACCGGTACCGGGGAGCTGTTTTTT
NA	NA	TRBJ2-1	TRBV5-1	CASSEGSGWNEQFF	TGCGCCAGCAGCGAAGGATCGGGGTGGAATGAGCAGTTCTTC
NA	TRBD1	TRBJ2-7	TRBV6-1	CASRLDRGGDEQYF	TGTGCCAGCAGATTGGACAGGGGTGGCGACGAGCAGTACTTC
NA	NA	TRBJ2-2	TRBV7-9	CASSSPRDGGKGVLFF	TGTGCCAGCAGCTCGCCCAGGGACGGAGGGAAAGGGGTGCTGTTTTTT
NA	NA	TRBJ2-7	TRBV21-1	CASSKGVDRSSYEQYF	TGTGCCAGCAGCAAAGGGGTGGACAGGAGCTCCTACGAGCAGTACTTC
few	NA	TRBJ1-3	TRBV21-1	CASSLGGSGNTIYF	TGTGCCAGCAGCCTCGGGGGTTCTGGAAACACCATATATTTT
NA	NA	TRBJ2-3	TRBV5-8	CASSQGSNTDTQYF	TGTGCCAGCAGCCAAGGCTCGAACACAGATACGCAGTATTTT
NA	NA	TRBJ2-6	TRBV28	CASSSPPSGANVLTF	TGTGCCAGCAGCTCCCCCCCCTCTGGGGCCAACGTCCTGACTTTC
NA	NA	TRBJ2-2	TRBV5-4	CASSPSANTGELFF	TGTGCCAGCAGCCCTAGCGCGAACACCGGGGAGCTGTTTTTT
NA	NA	TRBJ1-2	TRBV30	CAWSAGSYGYTF	TGTGCCTGGAGTGCAGGGTCCTATGGCTACACCTTC
NA	NA	TRBJ2-2	TRBV19	CASNQGASAGELFF	TGTGCCAGTAATCAGGGAGCGTCAGCCGGGGAGCTGTTTTTT
NA	NA	TRBJ2-7	TRBV27	CASGTTTKGVNYEQYF	TGTGCCAGCGGCACCACTACGAAAGGGGTCAACTACGAGCAGTACTTC
NA	TRBD1	TRBJ2-2	TRBV29-1	CSVESGTGFDGELFF	TGCAGCGTTGAGTCCGGGACAGGATTTGACGGGGAGCTGTTTTTT
NA	TRBD2	TRBJ2-1	TRBV28	CASSPGSGILIRMSNSQFF	TGTGCCAGCAGTCCCGGGAGCGGGATACTCATCCGAATGTCCAATTCGCAGTTCTTC